This T cell receptor (beta chain) originates from a study of a mutant IDH1 vaccine in newly diagnosed glioma. The time point was: week 47, end of study. Doses of 300 ug of mutant IDH1 20-mer peptide were given with topical imiquimod. This CDR3 has 16 amino acids. The V gene lost 3 bases and the J gene lost 2 bases, with 14 bases spanning the gap. Germline V CDR1 and CDR2: MGHRA, YSYEKL. The repertoire was sequenced with immunoSEQ multiplex PCR; TCRdb's copy has only in-frame clones and lacks some. Among tens of thousands of clones, 65% were seen once, and the ten largest hold around 4.8%. In this sample, this clone turned up once. Its antigen is currently unknown.

Source: peripheral blood mononuclear cells (PBMCs), taken from a glioma patient whose treatment included an IDH1 peptide vaccine. This sequence joins TRBV4-1 and TRBJ1-3; D perhaps matches TRBD1 (5 bases). This TCR was sampled from a man between 40 and 49 years old with glioma. Some clones in this sample may be carry-over from other donors' samples. CDR3 DNA: TGCGCCAGCAGCCACGGGGCGGGAGGGGCTGGAAACACCATATATTTT. Amino acid sequence: CASSHGAGGAGNTIYF.